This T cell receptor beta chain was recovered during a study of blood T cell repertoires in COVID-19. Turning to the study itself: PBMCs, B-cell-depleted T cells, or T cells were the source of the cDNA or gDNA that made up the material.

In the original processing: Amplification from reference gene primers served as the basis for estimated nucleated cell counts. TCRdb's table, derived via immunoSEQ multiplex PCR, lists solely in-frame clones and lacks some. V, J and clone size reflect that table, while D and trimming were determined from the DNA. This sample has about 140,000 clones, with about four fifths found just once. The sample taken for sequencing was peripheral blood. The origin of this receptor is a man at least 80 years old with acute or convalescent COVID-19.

The DNA of the CDR3 is TGCGCCAGCAGTGTCTTGAGCCTGCGTAGTATCCAGTACTTC. This encodes CASSVLSLRSIQYF. The rearrangement uses TRBV10-2 and TRBJ2-5, with unresolved D. With 4 bases removed from V and 10 bases from J, the gap between germline ends came to 19 bases. From germline, CDR1 is WSHSY and CDR2 SAAADI. The CDR3 is made up of 14 amino acids.